This record looks at one T cell receptor beta chain sequence and its context. TCRdb keeps only in-frame clones here, not all; method: immunoSEQ multiplex PCR. Of 40,000 or so clones in the sample, approximately 91% were seen once. These data originate in a study of T cell changes during pregnancy in multiple sclerosis. V lost 2 bases and J 4 bases, leaving 12 bases between the germline ends. CDR1 is SGDLS, CDR2 YYNGEE, per germline. CDR3 length equals 14 residues. The sample consisted of CD8+ T cells from peripheral blood mononuclear cells, taken in the first trimester of pregnancy. This chain joins TRBV9 and TRBJ1-2, with D unresolved. The receptor was isolated from a female donor with multiple sclerosis, enrolled in a pregnancy study. The CDR3 region is CASSVVGSGYGYTF. The CDR3 nucleotides are TGTGCCAGCAGCGTGGTGGGAAGCGGCTATGGCTACACCTTC.